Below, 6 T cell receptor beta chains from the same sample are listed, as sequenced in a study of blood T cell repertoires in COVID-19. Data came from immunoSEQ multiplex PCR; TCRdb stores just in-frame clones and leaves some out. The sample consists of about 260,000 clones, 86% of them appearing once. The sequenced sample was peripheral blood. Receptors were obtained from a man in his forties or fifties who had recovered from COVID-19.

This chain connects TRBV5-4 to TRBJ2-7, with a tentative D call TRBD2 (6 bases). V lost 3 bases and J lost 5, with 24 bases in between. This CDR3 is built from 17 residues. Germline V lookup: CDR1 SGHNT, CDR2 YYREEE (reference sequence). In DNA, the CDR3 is TGTGCCAGCAGCTCCGGGACTTACCGACCCAGGGACCACGAGCAGTACTTC. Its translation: CASSSGTYRPRDHEQYF.

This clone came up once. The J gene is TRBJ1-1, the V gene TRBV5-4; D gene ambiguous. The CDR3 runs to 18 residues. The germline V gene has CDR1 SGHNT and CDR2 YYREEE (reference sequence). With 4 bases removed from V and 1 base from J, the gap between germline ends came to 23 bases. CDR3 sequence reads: CASSGEKIGPNWNTEAFF. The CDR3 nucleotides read TGTGCCAGCAGCGGGGAGAAGATCGGTCCTAACTGGAACACTGAAGCTTTCTTT.

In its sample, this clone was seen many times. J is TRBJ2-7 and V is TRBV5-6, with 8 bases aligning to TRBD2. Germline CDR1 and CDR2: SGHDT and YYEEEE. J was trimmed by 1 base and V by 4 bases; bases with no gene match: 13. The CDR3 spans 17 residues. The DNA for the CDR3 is TGTGCCAGCAGCCCGGCGGGAGGTGGTCCTAGGTCCTACGAGCAGTACTTC. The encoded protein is CASSPAGGGPRSYEQYF.

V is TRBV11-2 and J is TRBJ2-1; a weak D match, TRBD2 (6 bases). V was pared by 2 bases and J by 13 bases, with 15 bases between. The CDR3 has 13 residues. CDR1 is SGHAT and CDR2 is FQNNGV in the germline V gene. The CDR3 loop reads CASSLRFSGSQFF. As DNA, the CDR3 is TGTGCCAGCAGCTTAAGGTTTTCCGGGAGTCAGTTCTTC.

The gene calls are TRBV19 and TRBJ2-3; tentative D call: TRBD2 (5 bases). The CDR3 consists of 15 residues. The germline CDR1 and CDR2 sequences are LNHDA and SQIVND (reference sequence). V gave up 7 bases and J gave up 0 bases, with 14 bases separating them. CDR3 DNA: TGTGCCAGTACCCCGTTGCCGGGGAGCACAGATACGCAGTATTTT. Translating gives CASTPLPGSTDTQYF. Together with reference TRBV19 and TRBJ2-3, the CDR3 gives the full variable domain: DGGITQSPKYLFRKEGQNVTLSCEQNLNHDAMYWYRQDPGQGLRLIYYSQIVNDFQKGDIAEGYSVSREKKESFPLTVTSAQKNPTAFYLCASTPLPGSTDTQYFGPGTRLTVL.

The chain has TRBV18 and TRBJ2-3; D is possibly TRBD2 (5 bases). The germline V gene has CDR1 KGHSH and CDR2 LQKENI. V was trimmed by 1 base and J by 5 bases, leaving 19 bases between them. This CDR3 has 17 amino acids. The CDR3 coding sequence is TGTGCCAGCTCACCACTCGACGCGGGCCTCGGAGGAGATACGCAGTATTTT. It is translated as CASSPLDAGLGGDTQYF. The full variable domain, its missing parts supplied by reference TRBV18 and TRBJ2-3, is NAGVMQNPRHLVRRRGQEARLRCSPMKGHSHVYWYRQLPEEGLKFMVYLQKENIIDESGMPKERFSAEFPKEGPSILRIQQVVRGDSAAYFCASSPLDAGLGGDTQYFGPGTRLTVL.